The clone carrying this TCR beta chain has more than one count but fewer than ten. Its antigen is still unknown. TCR cDNA, made by 5'RACE template switching, carried an added universal primer site and UMIs. Each CDR3 protein gets one entry after TCRdb re-called the 5' RACE reads with MiXCR. The sample has 500,000 to 650,000 distinct CDR3 sequences, around 17% seen once. The CDR3 totals 14 residues. V dropped 2 bases and J dropped 2 bases, with 9 bases sitting between them. This sample stems from a study of T cells after yellow fever vaccination. Study-wide findings and caveats: Reappearance after the booster was observed for most primary-vaccination clones (96% CD4, less than 90% CD8).

The chain links TRBV12-3 or TRBV12-4 to TRBJ1-2; TRBD1 might be the D (5 bases). This specimen was PBMCs, taken 5 days after the first yellow fever vaccination. The origin of this receptor is a man between 18 and 35 years old who received the YFV17D yellow fever vaccine. DNA of the CDR3: TGTGCCAGCAGTTTATTACGGGGGAACTATGGCTACACCTTC. As protein: CASSLLRGNYGYTF.